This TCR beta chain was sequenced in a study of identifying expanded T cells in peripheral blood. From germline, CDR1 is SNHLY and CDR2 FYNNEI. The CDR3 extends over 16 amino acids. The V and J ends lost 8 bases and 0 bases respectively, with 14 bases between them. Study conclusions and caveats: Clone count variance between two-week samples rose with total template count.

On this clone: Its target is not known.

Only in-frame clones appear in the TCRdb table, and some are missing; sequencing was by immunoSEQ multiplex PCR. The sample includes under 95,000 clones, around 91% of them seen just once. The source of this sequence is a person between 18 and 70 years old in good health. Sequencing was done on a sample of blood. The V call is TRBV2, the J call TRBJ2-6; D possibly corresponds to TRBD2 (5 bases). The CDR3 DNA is TGTGCCAGCGGAGGCAGAAAATCCTCTGGGGCCAACGTCCTGACTTTC. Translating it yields CASGGRKSSGANVLTF.